The 22 T cell receptor beta chains given below trace back to one sample, sequenced in a study of CD4 T cells in relation to SARS-CoV-2 and coronaviruses. Libraries were prepared by immunoSEQ multiplex PCR; TCRdb keeps only in-frame clonotypes and omits some of them. Among about 20,000 clones listed, roughly 80% were seen once. These receptors are not linked to any known antigen. Before the COVID-19 pandemic, during about 2011-2019, CD4+ T cells were taken from unexposed donors. Isolation of CD4+ T cells took place after 10 days in culture. The sequenced material came from CD4+ T cells from PBMCs, cultured in vitro. All receptors derive from a human donor in good health.

This clone was found once. This chain uses TRBV12-5 with TRBJ1-1; D is unclear. Germline loops: CDR1 LGHNT, CDR2 FRNRAP. This CDR3 has 13 amino acids. The ends were cut back, 5 bases at V and 4 bases at J, with 11 bases in the middle. This chain's CDR3 is CASGIQVRTEAFF. CDR3 nucleotides: TGTGCTAGTGGTATTCAAGTGCGCACTGAAGCTTTCTTT.

This chain links TRBV6-5 with TRBJ1-5, with D possibly TRBD1 on 5 matching bases. Germline CDR1 and CDR2: MNHEY and SVGAGI. The CDR3 covers 13 residues. Trimming removed 8 bases from V and 2 bases from J, with 10 bases in between. This chain's CDR3 is CASRDGRNQPQHF. The CDR3 bases are TGTGCCAGCCGGGACGGTCGCAATCAGCCCCAGCATTTT.

V usage is TRBV7-8 and J usage is TRBJ2-5, with D possibly being TRBD1 or TRBD2 (5 bases each). The CDR3 length is 15 residues. Trimming removed 7 bases at V and 2 bases at J, with 17 bases between. The germline gives CDR1 SGHVS, CDR2 FQNEAQ. The CDR3 is CASKFGTGRQETQYF. The CDR3 bases are TGTGCCAGCAAGTTTGGGACGGGAAGACAAGAGACCCAGTACTTC. Full variable domain (missing parts from reference TRBV7-8 and TRBJ2-5): GAGVSQSPRYKVAKRGQDVALRCDPISGHVSLFWYQQALGQGPEFLTYFQNEAQLDKSGLPSDRFFAERPEGSVSTLKIQRTQQEDSAVYLCASKFGTGRQETQYFGPGTRLLVL.

This chain joins TRBV7-9 and TRBJ1-2; D unresolved. CDR3 size: 13 residues. Trimming removed 5 bases from V and 8 bases from J, with 15 bases in between. Per the germline V gene, CDR1 is SEHNR and CDR2 is FQNEAQ (reference sequence). CDR3 in amino acids: CASSEVVSRGYTF. CDR3 DNA: TGTGCCAGCAGCGAGGTGGTGAGCAGGGGCTACACCTTC. The complete variable domain, with remaining parts taken from reference TRBV7-9 and TRBJ1-2, reads DTGVSQNPRHKITKRGQNVTFRCDPISEHNRLYWYRQTLGQGPEFLTYFQNEAQLEKSRLLSDRFSAERPKGSFSTLEIQRTEQGDSAMYLCASSEVVSRGYTFGSGTRLTVV.

The genes are TRBV5-4 and TRBJ2-5, with TRBD1 as a possible D gene (5 bases). Germline assignment: CDR1 SGHNT and CDR2 YYREEE (reference sequence). The CDR3 consists of 15 residues. Deletions cut 3 bases from V and 3 bases from J, with 15 bases between. CDR3 residues: CASSSRQQNKETQYF. For the CDR3, the DNA is TGTGCCAGCAGCTCCCGACAGCAGAACAAAGAGACCCAGTACTTC.

In DNA, the CDR3 is TGTGCCAGCAGCTTAGACGGGACAGGGGGCAATGAGCAGTTCTTC. As protein: CASSLDGTGGNEQFF. This rearrangement joins TRBV11-3 to TRBJ2-1; 11 bases match TRBD1. V trimming: 0 bases; J trimming: 6 bases; junction bases outside the gene matches: 1. Per germline, CDR1 SGHNT and CDR2 YENEEA. The CDR3 loop spans 15 amino acids. Complete variable domain (other parts from reference TRBV11-3 and TRBJ2-1): EAGVVQSPRYKIIEKKQPVAFWCNPISGHNTLYWYLQNLGQGPELLIRYENEEAVDDSQLPKDRFSAERLKGVDSTLKIQPAELGDSAVYLCASSLDGTGGNEQFFGPGTRLTVL.

The chain uses TRBV10-3 and TRBJ2-2, with TRBD1 matching 9 bases. The CDR3 sequence is 16 residues long. J lost 2 bases, V lost 7 bases, and 8 bases had no gene match. Germline CDR1 ENHRY, CDR2 SYGVKD. The CDR3 bases are TGTGCCATCATGGTGGGGACAGGGTATAACACCGGGGAGCTGTTTTTT. Translating gives CAIMVGTGYNTGELFF.

The chain is built from TRBV30 and TRBJ2-3; D unclear. CDR3 size: 12 residues. Germline CDR1 and CDR2: GTSNPN and SVGIG (reference sequence). V dropped 2 bases and J dropped 4 bases, with 7 bases sitting between them. CDR3 residues: CAWSPVPDTQYF. The CDR3 nucleotides are TGTGCCTGGAGTCCGGTCCCAGATACGCAGTATTTT.

V is TRBV7-9 and J is TRBJ2-1; D is unclear. CDR3 length: 12 amino acids. Trimming shortened V by 7 bases and J by 5 bases, and 9 bases separated the two germline ends. CDR1 is SEHNR and CDR2 is FQNEAQ in the germline V gene (reference sequence). The DNA of the CDR3 is TGTGCCAGCATCGGAGTTAACAATGAGCAGTTCTTC. Its protein is CASIGVNNEQFF.

The genes are TRBV20-1 and TRBJ2-1, with D perhaps matching TRBD1 (6 bases). The germline CDR1 and CDR2 sequences are DFQATT and SNEGSKA (reference sequence). The V gene lost 3 bases and the J gene lost 4 bases, with 13 bases spanning the gap. CDR3 size: 14 residues. CDR3 nucleotides: TGCAGTGCTAGTCACAGGACAGATTACAATGAGCAGTTCTTC. Amino acids: CSASHRTDYNEQFF.

This chain connects TRBV19 to TRBJ2-3, with D tentatively TRBD2 (5 bases). V dropped 7 bases and J dropped 4 bases, with 9 bases sitting between them. CDR1 is LNHDA, CDR2 SQIVND, per germline (reference sequence). The CDR3 is 12 amino acids. CDR3 sequence reads: CASTGRADTQYF. Here the CDR3 DNA reads TGTGCCAGTACGGGGAGAGCAGATACGCAGTATTTT.

This clone was seen a few times. V is TRBV7-6 and J is TRBJ2-1, with 8 bases that match TRBD2. V dropped 1 base and J dropped 3; count of bases not matched to a gene: 2. Germline CDR1 SGHVS, CDR2 FNYEAQ. There are 15 residues in the CDR3. CDR3 in DNA: TGTGCCAGCAGCTTAGACGGGGGGGACTACAATGAGCAGTTCTTC. It specifies CASSLDGGDYNEQFF.

The chain employs TRBV13 and TRBJ2-1, with a possible D match to TRBD1 (6 bases). Germline V CDR1 and CDR2: PRHDT, FYEKMQ (reference sequence). With 1 base removed from V and 4 bases from J, the gap between germline ends came to 11 bases. The CDR3 is made up of 15 amino acids. This chain's CDR3 is CASSLAQGYYNEQFF. CDR3 nucleotide sequence: TGTGCCAGCAGCTTAGCACAGGGATATTACAATGAGCAGTTCTTC.

The chain uses TRBV29-1 and TRBJ1-2; 12 bases align to TRBD1. From germline, CDR1 is SQVTM and CDR2 ANQGSEA. After removal of 5 bases from V and 4 bases from J, the junction contained 2 bases not matched to a gene. There are 13 residues in the CDR3. The CDR3 nucleotides are TGCAGCGTTCCGGGACAGGGGGCCTATGGCTACACCTTC. Its protein is CSVPGQGAYGYTF.

This chain connects TRBV9 to TRBJ2-7; a possible D gene is TRBD1 (6 bases). V lost 0 bases, J lost 3 bases, and 10 bases lay in between. Germline CDR1 and CDR2: SGDLS and YYNGEE. There are 14 residues in the CDR3. The DNA for the CDR3 is TGTGCCAGCAGCGTAGAGTGGGACAACTACGAGCAGTACTTC. It is translated as CASSVEWDNYEQYF.

This clone was observed a handful of times. V gene TRBV3-1 (or the pseudogene TRBV3-2) combines with J gene TRBJ2-7; TRBD1 matches at 9 bases. The germline CDR1 and CDR2 sequences are LGHDT and YNNKEL (reference sequence). This CDR3 is built from 12 residues. V lost 6 bases to trimming and J lost 5 bases; unmatched junction nucleotides: 2. CDR3: CASSWDRDEQYF. The CDR3, as DNA: TGTGCCAGCAGTTGGGACAGGGACGAGCAGTACTTC.

The chain employs TRBV18 and TRBJ2-3, with no clear D. The CDR3 is 12 amino acids. The V gene's germline CDR1 is KGHSH and CDR2 LQKENI. The V end lost 3 bases, the J end lost 0 bases, and 1 base lay between the germline ends. The chain's CDR3 is CASSPSTDTQYF. DNA for the CDR3: TGTGCCAGCTCACCTAGCACAGATACGCAGTATTTT.

V usage is TRBV24-1 and J usage is TRBJ2-7; TRBD2 agrees at 10 bases. Per the germline V gene, CDR1 is KGHDR and CDR2 is SFDVKD. V was pared by 5 bases and J by 6 bases, with 9 bases of the junction left unmatched. The CDR3 length is 15 residues. The CDR3 bases are TGTGCCACCAGTGTACCGAGCGGGAGGGCCTCCGAGCAGTACTTC. Its protein is CATSVPSGRASEQYF.

This clone has only one observation. The gene calls are TRBV11-2 and TRBJ1-1; 8 bases line up with TRBD1. This CDR3 has 13 amino acids. V lost 3 bases to trimming and J lost 4 bases; unmatched junction nucleotides: 1. Germline values: CDR1 SGHAT, CDR2 FQNNGV. The CDR3 here is CASSFTGGTEAFF. CDR3 bases: TGTGCCAGCAGCTTCACAGGGGGCACTGAAGCTTTCTTT. Together with reference TRBV11-2 and TRBJ1-1, the CDR3 gives the full variable domain: EAGVAQSPRYKIIEKRQSVAFWCNPISGHATLYWYQQILGQGPKLLIQFQNNGVVDDSQLPKDRFSAERLKGVDSTLKIQPAKLEDSAVYLCASSFTGGTEAFFGQGTRLTVV.

The chain carries TRBV29-1 and TRBJ2-3; TRBD1 aligns across 7 bases. The CDR3 is 12 amino acids. CDR1 and CDR2 (germline): SQVTM, ANQGSEA. The CDR3 reads CIADRGTDTQYF. Here the CDR3 DNA reads TGCATCGCCGACAGGGGCACAGATACGCAGTATTTT.

This clone was found once. The CDR3 sequence: CATSDALMGSYEQYF. The CDR3 DNA reads as TGTGCCACCAGTGACGCCCTCATGGGGTCCTACGAGCAGTACTTC. The V and J genes are TRBV24-1 and TRBJ2-7; no definite D call. Deletions cut 4 bases from V and 1 base from J, with 13 bases between. Germline values: CDR1 KGHDR, CDR2 SFDVKD. The CDR3 has 15 residues.

Only a few counts were recorded for this clone. This chain uses TRBV5-4 with TRBJ1-4, with unresolved D. Germline CDR1 reads SGHNT; CDR2 reads YYREEE (reference sequence). The CDR3 is 14 residues long. The germline V and J ends were trimmed by 2 bases and 0 bases, with 5 bases remaining between them. The CDR3 here is CASSLGATNEKLFF. CDR3 coding DNA: TGTGCCAGCAGCTTAGGAGCAACTAATGAAAAACTGTTTTTT.